A selection of T cell receptor beta chains follows, all from one sample in a study of T cells in Graves' hyperthyroidism and ophthalmopathy. TCRdb passed the multiplex PCR reads through MiXCR, listing each CDR3 protein once. The sample holds 500,000 to 550,000 distinct CDR3 sequences, 20% seen once. Sequencing was done on a sample of blood. The receptors were gathered from a man aged 35-49 years with Graves' ophthalmopathy. The CDR3 runs from the conserved cysteine through the conserved F or W. Each record gives: clone size, V gene, D gene, J gene, CDR3 DNA, CDR3 protein. The D gene is left open where the match is weak. Expanded clones get a size class; other rows say once, few or many, or leave the size out.

-,TRBV12-3/TRBV12-4,TRBD1,TRBJ2-6,TGTGCCAGCAGTGAGCGGACCCGGGACAGGGCCCTTTCTGGGGCCAACGTCCTGACTTTC,CASSERTRDRALSGANVLTF
many,TRBV7-8,-,TRBJ2-6,TGTGCCAGCAGCTCTCACAGCTCTGGGGCCAACGTCCTGACTTTC,CASSSHSSGANVLTF
-,TRBV6-5,-,TRBJ2-5,TGTGCCAGCAGTTACTTCAGAAGAGAGACCCAGTACTTC,CASSYFRRETQYF
-,TRBV29-1,-,TRBJ2-3,TGCAGCGTTGCTCTAGATACGCAGTATTTT,CSVALDTQYF
-,TRBV7-8,TRBD1,TRBJ2-3,TGTGCCAGCAGCTTAAGAAGGAGGACAGGACAGGTAGATACGCAGTATTTT,CASSLRRRTGQVDTQYF
many,TRBV3-1,-,TRBJ1-2,TGTGCCAGCAGCCAAGTAGGGGAGAATGGCTACACCTTC,CASSQVGENGYTF
once,TRBV14,-,TRBJ2-6,TGTGCCAGCAGCCCCGGGCAGTACTCTGGGGCCAACGTCCTGACTTTC,CASSPGQYSGANVLTF
few,TRBV6-2/TRBV6-3,-,TRBJ1-2,TGTGCCAGCAGTTACATGGGTCTTCACTATGGCTACACCTTC,CASSYMGLHYGYTF
many,TRBV27,-,TRBJ1-1,TGTGCCAGCAGTTGGGGCGAAAACACTGAAGCTTTCTTT,CASSWGENTEAFF
few,TRBV4-1,-,TRBJ2-7,TGCGCCAGCAGCCCCACACTAGCTAGCCCATCCTACGAGCAGTACTTC,CASSPTLASPSYEQYF
few,TRBV7-9,-,TRBJ2-3,TGTGCCAGCAGCTTAGAAGTTAGCCTGCAGTATTTT,CASSLEVSLQYF
many,TRBV27,-,TRBJ2-3,TGTGCCAGCAGTTTGGAGGGGACCAGCACAGATACGCAGTATTTT,CASSLEGTSTDTQYF
few,TRBV5-1,TRBD1,TRBJ2-1,TGCGCCAGCCGTCTGACAGGGGTACTCCACAATGAGCAGTTCTTC,CASRLTGVLHNEQFF
-,TRBV7-3,-,TRBJ2-1,TGTGCCAGCTCCTTGAGCGGGTGGGCCTACAATGAGCAGTTCTTC,CASSLSGWAYNEQFF
-,TRBV30,-,TRBJ2-5,TGTGCCTGGAGGTCCGGACTTTCGGAGACCCAGTACTTC,CAWRSGLSETQYF
-,TRBV5-1,-,TRBJ2-7,TGCGCCAGCAGCTTGGCCCGGGACTCCCGCGGCGAGCAGTACTTC,CASSLARDSRGEQYF
-,TRBV3-1,-,TRBJ1-1,TGTGCCAGCAGCCAAGAGGCGGGTGGCCGGACTGAAGCTTTCTTT,CASSQEAGGRTEAFF
few,TRBV10-1,-,TRBJ2-1,TGCGCCAGCAGGTACCAGGGACCGGGCGATGAGCAGTTCTTC,CASRYQGPGDEQFF
many,TRBV30,-,TRBJ2-7,TGTGCCTGGAGCGCGGAATCCTACGAGCAGTACTTC,CAWSAESYEQYF
few,TRBV29-1,TRBD2,TRBJ2-5,TGCAGCGTTCGTGGACTAGCACATTTGGGAGAGACCCAGTACTTC,CSVRGLAHLGETQYF
-,TRBV7-9,TRBD1,TRBJ1-5,TGTGCCAGCAGCTTAAGAGGGGGCGAGCAGCCCCAGCATTTT,CASSLRGGEQPQHF
few,TRBV20-1,-,TRBJ2-5,TGCAGTGCTTCGATCCAAGAGACCCAGTACTTC,CSASIQETQYF
many,TRBV27,-,TRBJ1-1,TGTGCCAGCAGTTTAGGGGTTATGAACACTGAAGCTTTCTTT,CASSLGVMNTEAFF
-,TRBV4-2,-,TRBJ2-2,TGTGCCAGCAGCCAAGAAGCGTGGTCCGGGGAGCTGTTTTTT,CASSQEAWSGELFF
many,TRBV11-2,-,TRBJ2-3,TGTGCCAGCTGGGGGATGGATACGCAGTATTTT,CASWGMDTQYF
few,TRBV10-3,TRBD2,TRBJ2-1,TGTGCCATCAGTGAGTCGAGCACTAGCGGTTACAATGAGCAGTTCTTC,CAISESSTSGYNEQFF
few,TRBV20-1,TRBD2,TRBJ2-7,TGCAGTGCGGGGACTAAAAGGAGCTCCTACGAGCAGTACTTC,CSAGTKRSSYEQYF
-,TRBV5-5,-,TRBJ1-1,TGTGCCAGCAGCTTCCCCGGGATTCCTGAAGCTTTCTTT,CASSFPGIPEAFF
-,TRBV15,-,TRBJ1-5,TGTGCCACCGGGGCAGGTATGCGTAGCCAGCCCCAGCATTTT,CATGAGMRSQPQHF
few,TRBV6-5,TRBD2,TRBJ2-7,TGTGCCAGCAGTCGTAGCGGGGCCTACGAGCAGTACTTC,CASSRSGAYEQYF
-,TRBV12-3/TRBV12-4,-,TRBJ1-2,TGTGCCAGCAGGGGACCGGGACCGAACTATGGCTACACCTTC,CASRGPGPNYGYTF
-,TRBV7-9,-,TRBJ2-5,TGTGCCAGCAGCTCCGGAGGGCCGTACGAGACCCAGTACTTC,CASSSGGPYETQYF
few,TRBV5-4,TRBD1,TRBJ1-4,TGTGCCAGCAGCTTGGCCGGGACAGCGAATGAAAAACTGTTTTTT,CASSLAGTANEKLFF
-,TRBV20-1,-,TRBJ2-3,TGCAGTGCTCCGGTTGGGGGGAGGACAGATACGCAGTATTTT,CSAPVGGRTDTQYF
-,TRBV20-1,-,TRBJ1-1,TGCAGTGCTAGTGGACCGAGGAACACTGAAGCTTTCTTT,CSASGPRNTEAFF
few,TRBV25-1,-,TRBJ2-7,TGTGCCAGCAGTGACCCGGCGGGGTACTACGAGCAGTACTTC,CASSDPAGYYEQYF
-,TRBV20-1,-,TRBJ1-2,TGCAGTGCTAGAGCTCTATGGGACATCCATGGCTACACCTTC,CSARALWDIHGYTF
-,TRBV7-7,-,TRBJ2-5,TGTGCTAGCAGCGCTACAAGGATGCCGAGGGGAGAGACCCAGTACTTC,CASSATRMPRGETQYF
-,TRBV3-1,-,TRBJ2-2,TGTGCCAGCAGCCAAGGGGACACCGGGGAGCTGTTTTTT,CASSQGDTGELFF
few,TRBV5-1,TRBD2,TRBJ2-1,TGCGCCAGCAGCCCTTATAGCGGGAGAGATCCTCGGCAGTTCTTC,CASSPYSGRDPRQFF
-,TRBV12-3/TRBV12-4,-,TRBJ2-7,TGTGCCAGCAGTACGGAGGGGGCAGCCTACGAGCAGTACTTC,CASSTEGAAYEQYF
-,TRBV12-3/TRBV12-4,-,TRBJ2-1,TGTGCCAGCAATCCCGGGGGACGAGAGCAGTTCTTC,CASNPGGREQFF
many,TRBV6-1,-,TRBJ2-1,TGTGCCAGCAGTCGGGGAGAAAGCTCCTACAATGAGCAGTTCTTC,CASSRGESSYNEQFF